The rows below give T cell receptor beta chains drawn from one sample of a study of cytomegalovirus exposure and HLA in healthy donors. The table came from immunoSEQ multiplex PCR; TCRdb's copy has only in-frame clones and leaves some out. The sample contains 150,000 to 200,000 clones, less than 90% of which appear only once. The sample was PBMCs. The receptors were gathered from a woman between 18 and 30 years old in good health and CMV-seronegative. Both conserved end residues are part of each CDR3. Clone size appears in some rows only: once, few, many, or a class for an expanded clone.

>TRBJ1-5|-|TRBV2
CASTLTSNQPQHF
>TRBJ2-1|once|TRBV25-1
CASSDPQGWANEQFF
>TRBJ1-1|-|TRBV30
CAWNPGTGGTEAFF
>TRBJ2-2|-|TRBV5-6
CASSLVPGNTGELFF
>TRBJ2-4|-|TRBV4-1
CASSQPGTALAKNIQYF
>TRBJ1-5|-|TRBV4-2
CASSQLYRGLQPQHF
>TRBJ2-1|-|TRBV28
CASSFVFSYNEQFF
>TRBJ1-1|few|TRBV19
CASSMGLTGNTEAFF
>TRBJ1-1|-|TRBV19
CARSMEIAQTEAFF
>TRBJ1-2|-|TRBV19
CASRKDGGIGYTF
>TRBJ2-7|-|TRBV28
CASSPPDRGLYEQYF
>TRBJ2-3|once|TRBV30
CAWSAGYTDTQYF
>TRBJ2-7|-|TRBV19
CASSIASGGAVPYEQYF
>TRBJ2-1|-|TRBV27
CASSLILAGNEQFF
>TRBJ2-6|few|TRBV4-1
CASSLAQDRTGANVLTF
>TRBJ1-1|-|TRBV19
CASSIQGRNTEAFF
>TRBJ1-4|-|TRBV30
CAWRAGTRNEKLFF
>TRBJ1-1|-|TRBV5-8
CASRISDRSGRPFF
>TRBJ1-2|-|TRBV5-4
CASTDRGGYTF
>TRBJ2-5|-|TRBV10-3
CAISERGLQETQYF
>TRBJ1-1|once|TRBV7-9
CASSPRVVNTEAFF
>TRBJ2-1|-|TRBV6-6
CASSYPSGGNKDEQFF
>TRBJ2-1|few|TRBV2
CASNREGYNEQFF
>TRBJ1-5|-|TRBV19
CASSIRQGIVEPQHF
>TRBJ1-1|-|TRBV9
CASDGGKRGTEAFF
>TRBJ2-7|-|TRBV7-8
CASSLLRLAGGPGEQYF
>TRBJ2-3|-|TRBV5-4
CASRGTASTDTQYF
>TRBJ2-2|few|TRBV10-3
CAISDQGTGELFF
>TRBJ2-1|few|TRBV10-3
CAIRPGQGFGNEQFF
>TRBJ1-5|-|TRBV27
CASSLAPIRTGFNQPQHF
>TRBJ1-4|-|TRBV19
CASSGGQGAWNEKLFF
>TRBJ1-3|few|TRBV5-6
CASSLRAGGSGNTIYF